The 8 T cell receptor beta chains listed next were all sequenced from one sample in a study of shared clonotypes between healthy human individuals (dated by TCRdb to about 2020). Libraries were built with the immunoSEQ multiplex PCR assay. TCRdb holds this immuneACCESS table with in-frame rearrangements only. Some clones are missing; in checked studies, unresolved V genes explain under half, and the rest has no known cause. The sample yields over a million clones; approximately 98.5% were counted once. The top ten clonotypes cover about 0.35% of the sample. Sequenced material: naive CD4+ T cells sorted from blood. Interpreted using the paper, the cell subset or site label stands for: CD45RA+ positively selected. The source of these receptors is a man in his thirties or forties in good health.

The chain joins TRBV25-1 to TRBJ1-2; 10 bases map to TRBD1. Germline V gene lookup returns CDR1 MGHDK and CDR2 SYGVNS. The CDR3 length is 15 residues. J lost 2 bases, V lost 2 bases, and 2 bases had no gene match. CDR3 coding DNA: TGTGCCAGCAGTGAAGGGGACAGGGGAAACTATGGCTACACCTTC. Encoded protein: CASSEGDRGNYGYTF.

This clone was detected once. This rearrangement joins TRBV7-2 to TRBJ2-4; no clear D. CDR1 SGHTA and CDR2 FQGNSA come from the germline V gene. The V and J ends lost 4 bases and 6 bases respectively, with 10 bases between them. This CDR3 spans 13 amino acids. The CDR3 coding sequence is TGTGCCAGCAGCTCCAGATCGGGAAACATTCAGTACTTC. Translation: CASSSRSGNIQYF.

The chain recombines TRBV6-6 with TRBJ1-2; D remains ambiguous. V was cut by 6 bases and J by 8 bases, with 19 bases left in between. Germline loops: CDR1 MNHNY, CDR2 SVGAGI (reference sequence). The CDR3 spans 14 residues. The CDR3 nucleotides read TGTGCCAGCAGGCCCCCCGGCACCTCGGAAGGCTACACCTTC. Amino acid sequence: CASRPPGTSEGYTF.

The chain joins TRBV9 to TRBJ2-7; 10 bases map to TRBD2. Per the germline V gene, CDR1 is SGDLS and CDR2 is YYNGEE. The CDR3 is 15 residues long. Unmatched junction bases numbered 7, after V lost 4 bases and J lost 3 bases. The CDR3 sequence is CASSPAGLAVYEQYF. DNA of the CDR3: TGTGCCAGCAGCCCCGCCGGACTAGCGGTCTACGAGCAGTACTTC.

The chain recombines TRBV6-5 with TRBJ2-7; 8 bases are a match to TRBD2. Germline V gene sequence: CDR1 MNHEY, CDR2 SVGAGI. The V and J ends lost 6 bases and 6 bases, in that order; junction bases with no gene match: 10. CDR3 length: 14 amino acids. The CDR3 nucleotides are TGTGCCAGCAGCCCCCCTGGACTAGCTGCCGAGCAGTACTTC. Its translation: CASSPPGLAAEQYF.

CDR3 in amino acids: CAGSGTRGYDEQFF. The CDR3 nucleotides are TGTGCCGGATCCGGGACTAGGGGGTACGATGAGCAGTTCTTC. The chain carries TRBV10-3 and TRBJ2-1; 8 nucleotides align to TRBD2. The CDR3 totals 14 residues. Germline V gives CDR1 ENHRY, CDR2 SYGVKD. V dropped 11 bases and J dropped 8; count of bases not matched to a gene: 14.

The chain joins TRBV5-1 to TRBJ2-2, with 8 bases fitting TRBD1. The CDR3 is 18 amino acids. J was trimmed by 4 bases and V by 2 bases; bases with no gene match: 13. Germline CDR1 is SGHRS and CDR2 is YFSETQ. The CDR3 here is CASSLLPRQGFSTGELFF. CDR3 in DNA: TGCGCCAGCAGCTTACTACCTCGACAGGGGTTTAGCACCGGGGAGCTGTTTTTT.

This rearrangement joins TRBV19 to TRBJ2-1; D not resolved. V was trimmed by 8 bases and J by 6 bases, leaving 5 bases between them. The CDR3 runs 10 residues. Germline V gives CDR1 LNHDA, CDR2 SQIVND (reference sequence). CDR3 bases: TGTGCCAGTGGGATCAATGAGCAGTTCTTC. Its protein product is CASGINEQFF.